A selection of T cell receptor beta chains follows, all from one sample in a study of a mutant IDH1 vaccine in newly diagnosed glioma. Using immunoSEQ multiplex PCR, the repertoire was profiled, and TCRdb retains in-frame clones only, with some absent. The sample yields around 44,000 clones, roughly three quarters seen once. These TCRs are of unknown antigen specificity. The sample here was PBMCs, taken from a glioma patient whose treatment included an IDH1 peptide vaccine. The receptors originated from a middle-aged man with glioma. The CDR3 runs from the conserved cysteine through the conserved F or W. Each record gives: clone size, V gene, J gene, CDR3 protein. The size entry is marked missing in some rows and otherwise reads once, few, many or a size class.

>-|TRBV7-2|TRBJ2-2
CASSLPSRTGELFF
>once|TRBV19|TRBJ1-4
CASSGPPYEKLFF
>few|TRBV5-5|TRBJ1-5
CASSRIGESNQPQHF
>-|TRBV2|TRBJ1-2
CAGAPVAPLENYGYTF
>-|TRBV2|TRBJ2-7
CASIGGSPYEQYF
>once|TRBV19|TRBJ1-5
CASSDSLNQPQHF
>-|TRBV15|TRBJ1-3
CATSRGAGTPGNTIYF
>few|TRBV19|TRBJ2-7
CASSRKGGGAYEQYF
>-|TRBV7-9|TRBJ2-5
CASSSAGPPATQYF
>-|TRBV9|TRBJ2-2
CASSARGDTGELFF
>once|TRBV4-1|TRBJ2-3
CASSPWTDTDTQYF
>-|TRBV4-1|TRBJ1-4
CASSQGDREEKLFF
>-|TRBV11-2|TRBJ1-6
CASSTQIYNSPLHF
>-|TRBV7-9|TRBJ1-2
CASSLGAGLNYGYTF
>-|TRBV7-8|TRBJ1-1
CASSFDYNTEAFF
>few|TRBV29-1|TRBJ1-1
CSVATTEAFF
>-|TRBV7-9|TRBJ1-4
CASSVYRGSTNEKLFF
>-|TRBV7-6|TRBJ1-6
CASSSGFNSPLHF
>-|TRBV5-6|TRBJ1-5
CASSSTGEQPQHF
>-|TRBV2|TRBJ1-2
CASSLDRRHYGYTF
>-|TRBV5-1|TRBJ2-7
CASSFGQIDTYEQYF
>few|TRBV7-9|TRBJ2-1
CASSLGGVNEQFF
>-|TRBV6-1|TRBJ2-1
CASSEGFGPYNEQFF
>-|TRBV6-5|TRBJ2-7
CASSYSQTYEQYF